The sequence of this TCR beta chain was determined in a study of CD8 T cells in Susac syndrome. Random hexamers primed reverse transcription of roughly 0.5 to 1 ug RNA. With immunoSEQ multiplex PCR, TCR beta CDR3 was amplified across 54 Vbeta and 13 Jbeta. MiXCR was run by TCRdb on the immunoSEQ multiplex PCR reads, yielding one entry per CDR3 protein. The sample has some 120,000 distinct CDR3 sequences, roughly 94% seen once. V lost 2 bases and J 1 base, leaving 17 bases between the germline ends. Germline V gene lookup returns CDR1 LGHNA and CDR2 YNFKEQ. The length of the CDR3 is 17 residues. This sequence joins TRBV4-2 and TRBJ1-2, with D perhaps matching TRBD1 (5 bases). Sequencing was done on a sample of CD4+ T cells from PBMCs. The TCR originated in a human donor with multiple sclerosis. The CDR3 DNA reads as TGTGCCAGCAGCCAACACACCGGGACTGGGAATAACTATGGCTACACCTTC. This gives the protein CASSQHTGTGNNYGYTF.